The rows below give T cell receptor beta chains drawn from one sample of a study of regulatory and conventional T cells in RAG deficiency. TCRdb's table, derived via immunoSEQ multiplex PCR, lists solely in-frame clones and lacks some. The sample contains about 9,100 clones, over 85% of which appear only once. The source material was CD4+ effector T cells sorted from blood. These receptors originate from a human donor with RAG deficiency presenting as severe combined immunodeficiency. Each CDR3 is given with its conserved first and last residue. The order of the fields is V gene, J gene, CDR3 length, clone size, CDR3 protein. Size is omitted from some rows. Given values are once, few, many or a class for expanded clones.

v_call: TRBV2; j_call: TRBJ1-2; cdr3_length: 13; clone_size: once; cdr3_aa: CASSEDRTYGYTF
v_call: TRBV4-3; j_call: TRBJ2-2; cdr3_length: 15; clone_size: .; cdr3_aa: CASSQIGQGAGELFF
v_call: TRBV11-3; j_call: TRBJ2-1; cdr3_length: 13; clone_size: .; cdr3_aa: CASSLEGEDEQFF
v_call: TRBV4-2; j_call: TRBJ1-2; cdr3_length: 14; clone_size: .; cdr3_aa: CASSQDGGGVGYTF
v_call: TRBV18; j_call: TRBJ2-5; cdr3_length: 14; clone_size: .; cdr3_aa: CASSRRDIQETQYF
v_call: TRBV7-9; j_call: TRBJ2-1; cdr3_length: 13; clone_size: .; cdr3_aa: CASSLSGRREQFF
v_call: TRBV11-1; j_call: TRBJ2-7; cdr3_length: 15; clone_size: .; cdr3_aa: CASSFSGRGPYEQYF
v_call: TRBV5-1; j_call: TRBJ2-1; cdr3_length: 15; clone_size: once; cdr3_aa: CASSLGHSLYNEQFF
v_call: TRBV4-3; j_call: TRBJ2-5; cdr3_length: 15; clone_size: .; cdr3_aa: CASSDRLAVQETQYF
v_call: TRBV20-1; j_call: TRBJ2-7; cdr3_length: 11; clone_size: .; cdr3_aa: CSAQGPGEQYF
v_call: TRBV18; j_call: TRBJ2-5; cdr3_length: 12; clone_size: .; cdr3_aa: CASSPYQETQYF
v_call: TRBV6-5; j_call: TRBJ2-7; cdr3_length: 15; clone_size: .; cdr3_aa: CASSRGGHTSYEQYF
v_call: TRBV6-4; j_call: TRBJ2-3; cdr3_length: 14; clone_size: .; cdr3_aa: CASSAERDADTQYF
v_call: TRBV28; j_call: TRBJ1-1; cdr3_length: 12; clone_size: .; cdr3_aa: CASNIRVTEAFF
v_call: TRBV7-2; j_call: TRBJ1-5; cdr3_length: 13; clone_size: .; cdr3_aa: CASSLTVGEPQHF
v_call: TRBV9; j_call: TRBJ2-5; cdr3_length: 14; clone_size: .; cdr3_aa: CASSLGQGFETQYF
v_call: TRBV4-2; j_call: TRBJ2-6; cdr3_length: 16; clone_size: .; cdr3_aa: CASSQEIDSGANVLTF
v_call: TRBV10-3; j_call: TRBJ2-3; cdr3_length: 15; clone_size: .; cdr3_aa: CAISDAGQGTDTQYF
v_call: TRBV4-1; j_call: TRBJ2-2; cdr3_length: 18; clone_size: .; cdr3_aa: CASSRDRRVGVGTGELFF
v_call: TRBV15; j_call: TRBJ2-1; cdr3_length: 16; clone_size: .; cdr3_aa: CATSTRRGGHYNEQFF
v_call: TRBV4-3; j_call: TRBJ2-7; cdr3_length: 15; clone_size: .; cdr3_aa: CASSRYSVKGYEQYF
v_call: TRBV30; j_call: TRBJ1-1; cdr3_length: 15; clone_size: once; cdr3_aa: CAWSIRGPMNTEAFF
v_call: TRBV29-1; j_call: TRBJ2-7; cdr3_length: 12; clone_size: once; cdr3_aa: CSVGPTAYEQYF
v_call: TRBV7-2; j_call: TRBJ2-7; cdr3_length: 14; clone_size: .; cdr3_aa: CASSFWTGRHEQYF
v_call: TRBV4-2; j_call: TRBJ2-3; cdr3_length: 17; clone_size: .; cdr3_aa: CASSQDNGRASTDTQYF
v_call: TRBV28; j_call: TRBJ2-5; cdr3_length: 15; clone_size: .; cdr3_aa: CASSLTQTYQETQYF
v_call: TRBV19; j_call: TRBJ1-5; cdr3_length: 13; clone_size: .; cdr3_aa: CASSNRGLQPQHF
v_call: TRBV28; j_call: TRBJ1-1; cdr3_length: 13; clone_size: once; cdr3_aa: CASSFPPNTEAFF
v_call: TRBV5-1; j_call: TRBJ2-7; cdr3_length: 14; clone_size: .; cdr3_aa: CASSRGQGRNEQYF
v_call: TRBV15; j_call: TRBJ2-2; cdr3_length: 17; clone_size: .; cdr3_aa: CATSRDPTTANTGELFF
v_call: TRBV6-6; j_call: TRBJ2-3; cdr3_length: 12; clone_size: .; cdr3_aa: CASSNGSPTQYF
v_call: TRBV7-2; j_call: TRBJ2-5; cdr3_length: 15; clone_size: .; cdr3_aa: CASTSGLAGRGPQYF
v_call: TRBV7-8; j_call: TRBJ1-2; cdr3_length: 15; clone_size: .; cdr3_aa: CASSLGGQPNYGYTF
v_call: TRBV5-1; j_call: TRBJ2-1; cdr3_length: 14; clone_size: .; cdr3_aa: CASSWASGGHEQFF
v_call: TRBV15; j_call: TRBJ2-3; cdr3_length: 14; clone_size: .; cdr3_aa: CATSRRVGTDTQYF
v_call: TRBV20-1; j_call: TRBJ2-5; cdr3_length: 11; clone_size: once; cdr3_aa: CSAGRGETQYF
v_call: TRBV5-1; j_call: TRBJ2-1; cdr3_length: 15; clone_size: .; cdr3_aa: CASSLAGVIVNEQFF
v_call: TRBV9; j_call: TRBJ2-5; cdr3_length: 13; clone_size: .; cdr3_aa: CASSAQGGETQYF
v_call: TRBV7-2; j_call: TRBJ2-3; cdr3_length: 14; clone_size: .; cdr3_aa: CASSLGPGTDTQYF
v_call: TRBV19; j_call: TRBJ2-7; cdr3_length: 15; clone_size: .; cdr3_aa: CASSSQGTSLDEQYF
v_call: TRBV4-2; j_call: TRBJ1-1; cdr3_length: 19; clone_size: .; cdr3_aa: CASSQGAGSHLGTNTEAFF
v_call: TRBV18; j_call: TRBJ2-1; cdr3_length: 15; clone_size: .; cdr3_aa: CASSEDRGFFDEQFF
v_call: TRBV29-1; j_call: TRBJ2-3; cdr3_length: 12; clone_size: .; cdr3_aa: CSVPTAGGTQYF
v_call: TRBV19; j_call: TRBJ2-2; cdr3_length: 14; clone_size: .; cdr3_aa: CASSILQGTGELFF
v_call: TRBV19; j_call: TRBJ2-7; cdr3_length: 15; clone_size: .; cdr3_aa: CASSIWGESSYEQYF
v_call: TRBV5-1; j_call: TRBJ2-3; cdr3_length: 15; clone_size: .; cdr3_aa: CASSEGTRSTDTQYF
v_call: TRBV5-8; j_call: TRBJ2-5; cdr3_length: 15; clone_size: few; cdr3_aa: CASSLGTAYQETQYF
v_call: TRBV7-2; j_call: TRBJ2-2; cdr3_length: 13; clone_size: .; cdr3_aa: CASSGYLTGELFF
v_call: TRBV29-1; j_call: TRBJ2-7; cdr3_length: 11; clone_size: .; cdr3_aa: CSVDQGWEQYF
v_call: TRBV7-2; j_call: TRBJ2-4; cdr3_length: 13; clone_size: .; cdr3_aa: CASSRQAFNSQYF
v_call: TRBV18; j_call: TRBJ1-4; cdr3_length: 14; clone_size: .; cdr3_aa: CASSQAGADEKLFF
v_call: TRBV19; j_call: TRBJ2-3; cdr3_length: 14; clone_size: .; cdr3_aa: CASSITAGTDTQYF
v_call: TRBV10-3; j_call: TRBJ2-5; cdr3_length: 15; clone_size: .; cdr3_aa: CAIRGSETGVGSQYF
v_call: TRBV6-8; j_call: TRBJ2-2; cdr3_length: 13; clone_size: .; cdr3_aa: CASSYAEGGELFF
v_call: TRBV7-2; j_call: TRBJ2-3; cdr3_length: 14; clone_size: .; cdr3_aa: CASSWRFGTDTQYF
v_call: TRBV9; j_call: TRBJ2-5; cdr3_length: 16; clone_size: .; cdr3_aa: CASNPQAGPLLGAQYF
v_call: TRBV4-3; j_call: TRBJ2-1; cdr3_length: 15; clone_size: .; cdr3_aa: CASSLGQGFGNEQFF
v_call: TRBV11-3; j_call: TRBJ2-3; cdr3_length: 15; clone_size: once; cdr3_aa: CASSSGGTPTDTQYF
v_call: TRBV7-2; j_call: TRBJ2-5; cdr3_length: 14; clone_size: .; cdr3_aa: CASSLRSREETQYF
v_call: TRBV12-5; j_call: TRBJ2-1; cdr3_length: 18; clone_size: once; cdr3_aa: CASGLLRLAGEYYNEQFF